This TCR beta chain comes out of a study of blood T cell repertoires in COVID-19. Study information: Researchers got acute and convalescent COVID-19 samples from the United States, Italy and Spain.

Trimming shortened V by 4 bases and J by 1 base, and 16 bases separated the two germline ends. Germline lookup yields CDR1 SGHNT and CDR2 YENEEA. The CDR3 is 16 residues long. As processed by the authors: Estimation of nucleated cell counts relied on the amplification of reference gene primers. Method: immunoSEQ multiplex PCR; TCRdb's copy keeps in-frame clones and lacks some. The DNA was the basis for D and trimming; V, J and clone size are from that table. The sample records some 170,000 clones, more than 60% being singletons. Specimen: peripheral blood. The gene calls are TRBV11-3 and TRBJ1-2; D ambiguous. The sequence derives from a man aged 65-85 years with acute or convalescent COVID-19. The CDR3 protein is CASSSASGAFNYGYTF. CDR3 sequence (DNA): TGTGCCAGCAGCTCCGCTTCGGGAGCATTTAACTATGGCTACACCTTC.